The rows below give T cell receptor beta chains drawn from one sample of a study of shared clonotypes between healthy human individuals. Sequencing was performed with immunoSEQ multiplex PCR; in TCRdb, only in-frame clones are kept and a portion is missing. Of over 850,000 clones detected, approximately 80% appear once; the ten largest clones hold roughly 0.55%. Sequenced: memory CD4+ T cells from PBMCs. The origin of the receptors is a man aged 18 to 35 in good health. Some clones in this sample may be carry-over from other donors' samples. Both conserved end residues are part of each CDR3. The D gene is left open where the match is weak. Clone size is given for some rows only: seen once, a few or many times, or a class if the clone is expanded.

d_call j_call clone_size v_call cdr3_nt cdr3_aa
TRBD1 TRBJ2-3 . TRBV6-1 TGTGCCAGCAGTGAAGGGACATGGGGACAGCTCGCAGATACGCAGTATTTT CASSEGTWGQLADTQYF
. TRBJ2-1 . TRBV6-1 TGTGCCAGCAGTAGGGTAAATTTGAGGAATGAGCAGTTCTTC CASSRVNLRNEQFF
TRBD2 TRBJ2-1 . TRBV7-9 TGTGCCAGCAGCTTAATGGCGGGAGGGCCTTGGGATGAGCAGTTCTTC CASSLMAGGPWDEQFF
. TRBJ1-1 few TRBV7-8 TGTGCCAGCAGCTCCGTTCTGCTGAACACTGAAGCTTTCTTT CASSSVLLNTEAFF
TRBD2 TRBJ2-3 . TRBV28 TGTGCCAGCAGAGAAGGGGGCGAAGTTAGCGGGAGGGAGGTCGCGCAGTATTTT CASREGGEVSGREVAQYF
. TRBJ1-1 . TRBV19 TGTGCCAGTAGTACTCTCTGGGTGAACACTGAAGCTTTCTTT CASSTLWVNTEAFF
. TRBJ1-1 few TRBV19 TGTGCCAGTAGTATTAGGTTTATTCGAAGCACTGAAGCTTTCTTT CASSIRFIRSTEAFF
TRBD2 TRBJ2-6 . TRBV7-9 TGTGCCAGCAACGCCCGTGGGGGGGCTGGGGCCAACGTCCTGACTTTC CASNARGGAGANVLTF
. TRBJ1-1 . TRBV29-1 TGCAGCGTTGAGGCAGCCCCGGAGGGCGAAGCTTTCTTT CSVEAAPEGEAFF
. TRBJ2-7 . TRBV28 TGTGCCAGCAGCGTGGACCCGGCGGGGCTCGAGCAGTACTTC CASSVDPAGLEQYF
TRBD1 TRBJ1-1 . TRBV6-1 TGTGCCAGCAGTGATAGGGCAGGGGGGAACACTGAAGCTTTCTTT CASSDRAGGNTEAFF
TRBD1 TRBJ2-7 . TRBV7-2 TGTGCCAGCAGCTCGCCCGACAGGGGGCGCTACGAGCAGTACTTC CASSSPDRGRYEQYF
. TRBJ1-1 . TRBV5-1 TGCGCCAGCAGCTTGGACGTGACAAGTGAAGCTTTCTTT CASSLDVTSEAFF
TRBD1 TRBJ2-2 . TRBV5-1 TGCGCCAGCAGCGGGGTCGGACAGGGGACCGGGGAGCTGTTTTTT CASSGVGQGTGELFF
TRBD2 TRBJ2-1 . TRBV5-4 TGTGCCAGCAGCTTGGCCGGAGCGGGAGGGCGCAATGAGCAGTTCTTC CASSLAGAGGRNEQFF
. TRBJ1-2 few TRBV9 TGTGCCAGCAGCATAAGACCGGGGTCCTATGGCTACACCTTC CASSIRPGSYGYTF
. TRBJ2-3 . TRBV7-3 TGTGCCAGCAGCAGGGGACCCAGCCCAGATACGCAGTATTTT CASSRGPSPDTQYF
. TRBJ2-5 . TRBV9 TGTGCCAGCAGTGAGAACGTTATGGGCCTAGGATTCCAAGAGACCCAGTACTTC CASSENVMGLGFQETQYF
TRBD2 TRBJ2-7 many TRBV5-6 TGTGCCAGCAGCCTGGGGGGGAGCGGCTACGAGCAGTACTTC CASSLGGSGYEQYF
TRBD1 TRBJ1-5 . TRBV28 TGTGCCAGCAAAATGGACAGGGTAACTCAGCCCCAGCATTTT CASKMDRVTQPQHF
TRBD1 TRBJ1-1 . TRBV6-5 TGTGCCAGCAGTAAGACAGGGTTGGGCACTGAAGCTTTCTTT CASSKTGLGTEAFF
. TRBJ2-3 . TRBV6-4 TGTGCCAGCAGTGACGAAGGGGAAGGCCAGGCGCAGTATTTT CASSDEGEGQAQYF
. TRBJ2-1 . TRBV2 TGTGCCAGCAGTGAGACTAGGGTCAATGAGCAGTTCTTC CASSETRVNEQFF
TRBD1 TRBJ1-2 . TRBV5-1 TGCGCCAGCAGCCTACCATCCCCACCGGACAGGACCTATGGCTACACCTTC CASSLPSPPDRTYGYTF
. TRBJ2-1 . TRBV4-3 TGCGCCAGCAGCCAAGATCTCCATGAGCAGTTCTTC CASSQDLHEQFF
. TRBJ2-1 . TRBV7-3 TGTGCCAGCAGCAAAGCGAGCAGCTCCTACAATGAGCAGTTCTTC CASSKASSSYNEQFF
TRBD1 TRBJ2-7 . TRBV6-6 TGTGCCAGCAGTTACTCGGGACAGGGGGTAGTAACGTACTTC CASSYSGQGVVTYF
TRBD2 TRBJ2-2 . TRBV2 TGTGCCACTAACCGGCTAGCGGGAGAGACCGGGGAGCTGTTTTTT CATNRLAGETGELFF
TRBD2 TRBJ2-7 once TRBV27 TGTGCCAGCAGGCGGGGGGGCCGCTACGAGCAGTACTTC CASRRGGRYEQYF
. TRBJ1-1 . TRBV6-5 TGTGCCAGCAGTAAGGGGAACACTGAAGCTTTCTTT CASSKGNTEAFF
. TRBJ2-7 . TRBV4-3 TGCGCCAGCAGCCAGACCACGGGACAAGTATACGAGCAGTACTTC CASSQTTGQVYEQYF
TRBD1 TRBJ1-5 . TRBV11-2 TGTGCCAGCAGCATGTGGACAGGGTATGGTAATCAGCCCCAGCATTTT CASSMWTGYGNQPQHF
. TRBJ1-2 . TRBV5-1 TGCGCCAGCAGCTTGGAACGCGGGTATGGCTACACCTTC CASSLERGYGYTF
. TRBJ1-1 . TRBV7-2 TGTGCCAGCAGCTCAAGGGACTTGAACACTGAAGCTTTCTTT CASSSRDLNTEAFF
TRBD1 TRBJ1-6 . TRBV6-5 TGTGCCAGTAAAGACAGGGGGAGAAATTCACCCCTCCACTTT CASKDRGRNSPLHF
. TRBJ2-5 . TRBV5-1 TGCGCCAGCAGAAGGGGCGACCAAGAGACCCAGTACTTC CASRRGDQETQYF
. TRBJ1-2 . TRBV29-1 TGCAGCGTTGAAGTTGTACCTGGGGGCTACACCTTC CSVEVVPGGYTF
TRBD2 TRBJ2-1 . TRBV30 TGTGCCTGGAGGGGGACTAGCGGATACAATGAGCAGTTCTTC CAWRGTSGYNEQFF
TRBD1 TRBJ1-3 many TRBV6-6 TGTGCCAGCAGTGGAGACAGGGTGGCTGGAAACACCATATATTTT CASSGDRVAGNTIYF
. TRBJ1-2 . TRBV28 TGTGCCAGCACCAACTCCGGGGATGGCCACACCTTC CASTNSGDGHTF
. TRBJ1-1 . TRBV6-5 TGTGCCAGCAGGGGATCGAGCACTGAAGCTTTCTTT CASRGSSTEAFF
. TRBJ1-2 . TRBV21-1 TGTGCCAGCAGCAAAGTTACGAGGGGCTACACCTTC CASSKVTRGYTF